Sequencing of this T cell receptor (beta chain) was carried out in a study of graft-versus-host responses after intestinal transplantation (dated by TCRdb to about 2021). A note on the overall study: Recipients received multivisceral, liver-intestinal, or isolated intestinal transplants. Anti-thymocyte globulin induction was given to all recipients, followed by maintenance tacrolimus and steroids for two to four years. After intestinal transplantation, graft-versus-host and host-versus-graft alloreactive T cell clones were followed in the graft, circulation and bone marrow using bulk TCR-beta CDR3 sequencing. To identify alloreactive clones, pre-transplant mixed lymphocyte reaction products were sequenced and compared with unstimulated pre-transplant donor and recipient T cells. Of the 20 to 25 intestinal transplant recipients enrolled in the cohort, one of whom was a retransplant, a few patients without pretransplant specimens were excluded. Donor T cell macrochimerism was defined as a peak of at least 4% donor T cells among recipient peripheral blood mononuclear cells. Samples from a few later patients were sequenced in-house on an Illumina MiSeq with MiXCR processing rather than by the commercial service. Broad study findings and their caveats: Early after transplant, declines in HvG clones were associated with peak levels of circulating GvH clones. GvH clones were detected in recipient bone marrow, and some appeared earlier in ileal mucosa or blood, consistent with an intestinal mucosal origin. In patients with donor T cell macrochimerism, the allografts had high GvH to HvG T cell clonal ratios. The relatively low number and heterogeneity of intestinal transplant patients limited the conclusions.

The CDR3 contains 14 residues, cysteine and phenylalanine counted. Only the CDR3 DNA is retained, 42 bases long and in frame from the first base. Unmatched junction bases come to 5, with V trimmed by 4 bases and J by 5 bases. In the germline V gene, CDR1 corresponds to MNHEY and CDR2 to SVGAGI. The time point tag for this specimen amounts to: cells obtained before transplantation from donor or recipient. CD3+CD4+ and CD3+CD8+ populations were FACS-sorted from unstimulated pre-transplant donor and recipient cells taken from spleen or lymph nodes. Libraries were constructed by the immunoSEQ multiplex PCR assay. For most patients, genomic DNA was isolated with the Qiagen DNeasy Blood and Tissue Kit and shipped frozen to Adaptive Biotechnologies for TCR sequencing. Adaptive Biotechnologies carried out high-throughput TCR-beta CDR3 sequencing of genomic DNA for most patients. The source study handled its data this way. TCR sequencing data were retrieved from Adaptive's ImmunoSEQ software for 15 to 20 patients, whereas three other patients were processed with MiXCR and VDJtools. CD4 versus CD8 sorting errors were corrected by removing sequences found in both subsets at a frequency ratio below 5:1. CDR3 nucleotide sequences shared between donor and recipient were removed because the origin of such sequences could not be assigned. At least 2-fold expansion over unstimulated cells and a minimum CFSE-low frequency of 0.002% (template counts) or 0.001% (read counts) were required for clones to be classified as alloreactive. Clones were considered mappable if detected in sequenced pre-transplant spleen, lymph node, or MLR CFSE-low populations of the donor or recipient. Cumulative frequency of alloreactive clones was calculated as a percentage of all sequences weighted by copy number. The immuneACCESS repertoire file appears here via TCRdb, limited to in-frame rearrangements. These files lack a portion of the clones; in checked studies, under half of the deficit traces to unresolved V genes, and the cause of the others is not known. Clonal size and the V and J genes are those of that table, whereas D and trimming came from the DNA. The sample has approximately 110,000 clones on record, more than 85% of them singletons. In total, the top ten clones hold 1% to 1.5% of the sample.

About this clone: The specificity of this receptor is unknown. No per-base quality is available; no much larger clone lies one base away.

This TCR derives from a human donor who was the organ donor for an intestinal transplant. The chain uses TRBV6-5 and TRBJ2-7, and 10 junction bases match TRBD1. This specimen consisted of unstimulated CD8+ T cells sorted from spleen or lymph node cells, obtained before transplant. The DNA is as follows: TGTGCCAGCAGTTCGACAGGGGGCTGGGACGAGCAGTACTTC. Its amino acids are CASSSTGGWDEQYF.